A single T cell receptor beta chain is shown here with its context. This sample is drawn from a study of lymphopenia after photon versus proton radiotherapy. Data came from immunoSEQ multiplex PCR; TCRdb stores just in-frame clones and leaves some out. The table lists tens of thousands of clones, about 82% of them singletons. CDR1 is SEHNR, CDR2 FQNEAQ, per germline (reference sequence). The CDR3 consists of 10 residues. V dropped 5 bases and J dropped 3 bases, with 2 bases sitting between them. The receptor was isolated from a woman between 65 and 79 years old with pancreatic cancer. This sample comprised peripheral blood, obtained from a patient treated with proton-based radiotherapy. The chain employs TRBV7-9 and TRBJ2-7, with unresolved D. The CDR3 nucleotides read TGTGCCAGCAGCGGCTACGAGCAGTACTTC. This translates into CASSGYEQYF.